These 12 T cell receptor beta chains originate from one sample sequenced in a study of cytomegalovirus exposure and HLA in healthy donors. Assay used: immunoSEQ multiplex PCR; TCRdb lists only in-frame clones, some missing. The top ten hold 2% to 2.5% of the sample, which has 150,000 to 200,000 clones, roughly 90% seen once. Sequencing used PBMCs. These receptors came from a woman between 18 and 29 years old in good health and CMV-seronegative.

CDR3 residues: CASSGQGARAGELFF. DNA of the CDR3: TGCGCCAGCAGCGGACAGGGGGCTAGAGCCGGGGAGCTGTTTTTT. The J gene is TRBJ2-2, the V gene TRBV5-1, with TRBD1 matching over 11 bases. V lost 4 bases to trimming and J lost 6 bases; unmatched junction nucleotides: 5. This CDR3 is built from 15 residues. CDR1 and CDR2 (germline): SGHRS, YFSETQ.

The rearrangement links TRBV4-1 to TRBJ1-1; D is perhaps TRBD1 (6 bases). The CDR3 covers 14 residues. Per germline, CDR1 MGHRA and CDR2 YSYEKL. V lost 1 base to trimming and J lost 1 base, with 7 bases between them. CDR3 protein: CASSQGRGNTEAFF. The CDR3 DNA follows: TGCGCCAGCAGCCAAGGCAGGGGGAACACTGAAGCTTTCTTT.

This clone was recorded only once. The V call is TRBV7-2, the J call TRBJ1-5, with 11 bases aligning to TRBD1. The CDR3 is 17 residues long. The germline CDR1 and CDR2 sequences are SGHTA and FQGNSA. Trimming removed 5 bases from V and 0 bases from J; junction bases left unmatched: 6. The CDR3 DNA sequence: TGTGCCAGCAGCCGGGACAGGGGGAAATATAGCAATCAGCCCCAGCATTTT. Amino acid sequence: CASSRDRGKYSNQPQHF.

J is TRBJ2-1 and V is TRBV7-2, with 7 bases matching TRBD1. Per the germline V gene, CDR1 is SGHTA and CDR2 is FQGNSA. The CDR3 is made up of 15 amino acids. J was trimmed by 5 bases and V by 5 bases; bases with no gene match: 9. The CDR3 DNA is TGTGCCAGCAGCCCCTCCGGGACAGCCCACAATGAGCAGTTCTTC. Translating gives CASSPSGTAHNEQFF.

The rearrangement joins TRBV5-6 to TRBJ1-1; 7 nucleotides align to TRBD1. This CDR3 spans 14 amino acids. V was clipped by 5 bases and J by 0 bases; unmatched bases: 4. Germline CDR1 reads SGHDT; CDR2 reads YYEEEE. The CDR3 loop is CASRSTGLNTEAFF. In DNA form, the CDR3 reads TGTGCCAGCAGATCGACAGGGTTGAACACTGAAGCTTTCTTT.

The rearrangement links TRBV6-1 to TRBJ2-7, with 8 positions matching TRBD1. Trimming cost V 6 bases and J 9 bases; bases outside gene matches: 13. This CDR3 is built from 14 residues. Germline V gene data show CDR1 as MNHNS and CDR2 as SASEGT. CDR3 loop: CASSVRLDRGGQYF. CDR3 nucleotides: TGTGCCAGCAGCGTGCGATTAGACAGGGGTGGGCAGTACTTC.

The chain employs TRBV9 and TRBJ1-1; 9 nucleotides match TRBD1. Looked up from germline, CDR1 is SGDLS and CDR2 is YYNGEE. J lost 3 bases, V lost 0 bases, and 0 bases had no gene match. The CDR3 is 14 residues long. The CDR3 loop is CASSVGQGDTEAFF. In DNA form, the CDR3 reads TGTGCCAGCAGCGTAGGACAGGGGGACACTGAAGCTTTCTTT.

This chain connects TRBV30 to TRBJ1-1; 7 bases map to TRBD1. The germline gives CDR1 GTSNPN, CDR2 SVGIG (reference sequence). The length of the CDR3 is 13 residues. J gave up 12 bases and V 0 bases, and 10 bases lay outside the gene matches. CDR3 protein: CAWSVGGQRITFF. CDR3 coding DNA: TGTGCCTGGAGTGTAGGGGGACAGAGGATAACTTTCTTT.

The gene calls are TRBV19 and TRBJ2-5; D might be TRBD2 (5 bases). The germline gives CDR1 LNHDA, CDR2 SQIVND (reference sequence). This CDR3 is 13 amino acids long. The V gene lost 5 bases and the J gene lost 4 bases, with 11 bases spanning the gap. CDR3 protein: CASSPSSRETQYF. The CDR3 DNA reads TGTGCCAGTAGTCCCTCTAGCAGAGAGACCCAGTACTTC.

This chain joins TRBV4-3 and TRBJ1-1, with 7 nucleotides matching TRBD1. Trimming removed 4 bases from V and 2 bases from J; junction bases left unmatched: 4. The CDR3 is 14 residues long. The germline V gene encodes CDR1 LGHNA and CDR2 YSLEER. The CDR3 sequence: CASSPQGGNTEAFF. Here the CDR3 DNA reads TGCGCCAGCAGCCCCCAGGGGGGCAACACTGAAGCTTTCTTT.

This clone was observed a single time. The CDR3 DNA follows: TGCGCCAGCAGGCTATCGGGGGGCCGAATCGGGGAGCTGTTTTTT. This translates into CASRLSGGRIGELFF. The chain has TRBV5-1 and TRBJ2-2; maybe TRBD2 (7 bases). V was pared by 5 bases and J by 7 bases, with 18 bases between. CDR3 length: 15 residues. Per the germline V gene, CDR1 is SGHRS and CDR2 is YFSETQ.

The chain couples TRBV7-2 to TRBJ2-1, with D possibly matching TRBD2 (6 bases). Trimming shortened V by 5 bases and J by 3 bases, and 20 bases separated the two germline ends. Germline loops: CDR1 SGHTA, CDR2 FQGNSA. The CDR3 has 17 residues. The CDR3 DNA is TGTGCCAGCAGCCGCTACAGGAGGGGCAGGGACTACAATGAGCAGTTCTTC. It is translated as CASSRYRRGRDYNEQFF.